The sequence of this T cell receptor beta chain was determined in a study of shared clonotypes between healthy human individuals (dated by TCRdb to the early 2020s). The study in broad terms: The cohort included three men and two women between 18 and 49 years of age. For each donor, CD4 naive and CD4 memory were each given three plates, CD8 naive was given two plates, and CD8 memory was given one plate. To estimate repertoire size and how much clonotypes are shared between individuals, the study performed deep sequencing of blood TCR repertoires from about 5 healthy adults. Different laboratories and diverse techniques were used to prepare libraries and sequence TCR repertoires, to increase sequencing depth and limit assay-specific biases. Between about 0.9 and 8.9 billion PBMCs per donor were obtained by leukapheresis.

Using the deep immunoSEQ assay, multiplex PCR amplified TCR CDR3 regions from genomic DNA. Extracted genomic DNA from each cell subset was distributed evenly across all wells of several immunoSEQ 96-well plates, and each plate was treated as a replicate. For sorted subsets, roughly 200 ng of genomic DNA, equivalent to 30,000 or so T cell genomes, went into each replicate PCR. The purified libraries were quantified using a Qubit 3.0 fluorometer, sized with a Bioanalyzer 2100, and then quantified again using the KAPA Library Quantification kit. Each immunoSEQ 96-well plate was sequenced on its own single-read 150-cycle Illumina NextSeq 550 flow cell. On the study's bioinformatics: Because the immunoSEQ output held only junctional sequences and lacked quality scores, the filtering could not match the filtering applied to full-length reads. To assign V/J genes and CDR3, sequences were annotated using PyIR, a Python wrapper for IgBLAST v1.9, with IMGT germline references. Reads were filtered out if the reads had weak V/J assignments (E-value above 1e-6), no CDR3, stop codons, out-of-frame junctions, or ambiguous translated residues. V3J clonotypes were defined as sequences sharing the same inferred V gene, J gene, and CDR3 amino acid sequence. Percentage overlap between repertoires was computed as shared unique clonotypes divided by the size of the smaller repertoire. Three approaches were used to assess repertoire richness: RTK rarefaction, the Chao1 estimator, and Recon v2.1 estimates of unobserved clonotypes. Generation probabilities were computed with OLGA for all TCRbeta clonotypes obtained by the gDNA method from four donors. TCRdb obtained this table from immuneACCESS and retained in-frame rearrangements with V and J assigned. These tables miss some clones; where compared with another copy, unresolved V genes account for less than half of the shortfall, and the remainder is unexplained. The V and J calls and the clone size are those of that table, but D and trimming were determined from the DNA. The sample table shows about 2,100,000 clones, and about 92% are seen once. Of the sample, around 1.7% is held by the ten largest clones.

Overall study outcomes, separate from this receptor: Sampling was restricted to blood, and TCR repertoires in tissue are likely to differ from TCR repertoires in blood. Naive subsets generally had larger estimated clonotype richness than memory subsets did. When a few donors were compared, the shared fraction of clonotypes was roughly 5% for naive CD4, roughly 3.3% for naive CD8, more than 2% for memory CD4, and around 0.37% for memory CD8. Pairwise subsampling led to the expectation that sequencing depth would affect the degree of clonotype sharing among donors. The small number of donors limited the genetic and exposure-history diversity represented. Rarefaction of sorted-subset datasets indicated incomplete sequencing despite the large sequencing depth. Compared with non-shared clonotypes, the clonotypes found in all four sorted-subset donors had higher generation probabilities.

About this clone: Its target antigen remains unknown. Per-nucleotide qualities are absent, and no much larger clonotype sits a single base away.

CD8 naive samples were obtained by positive selection for CCR7 among CD45RO-negative cells, yielding a CD45RA+CCR7+ population from which TemRA cells were excluded. Donors were healthy HIV-negative adults with no recently reported acute infections or vaccinations. Only Caucasian adults living in Nashville, Tennessee, USA were represented among the donors. Blood was collected by leukapheresis, and PBMCs were isolated by Ficoll-Histopaque density gradient centrifugation and then cryopreserved in liquid nitrogen vapor phase. Analytical flow cytometry was used to check the purity and quantity of each magnetically sorted T cell population. From each sorted fraction, genomic DNA was isolated and quantified by UV absorbance on a Nanodrop 2000c. Looking up the germline V gene (reference sequence) yields CDR1 MNHEY and CDR2 SMNVEV. Including cysteine and phenylalanine, the CDR3 has 17 amino acids. Kept here is only the CDR3 DNA, which spans 51 bases and is read in frame from base 1. V trim: 5 bases; J trim: 4 bases; unmatched bases: 12.

This receptor chain uses TRBV27 and TRBJ2-7; 12 middle bases align to TRBD2. Sequenced: naive CD8+ T cells from PBMCs. The sample's cell subset or site label is to be understood as: CD45RA+CCR7+. The sequence was obtained from a man aged 18 to 29 in good health. Some clones in this sample may be carry-over from other donors' samples. The CDR3 reads as follows: CASSPRTRTSGTYEQYF. The DNA reads TGTGCCAGCAGTCCTCGAACGCGGACTAGCGGGACTTACGAGCAGTACTTC.